This TCR beta chain was sequenced in a study of blood T cell repertoires in COVID-19. Study-level information: Samples came from the United States, Italy and Spain, spanning acute and convalescent COVID-19. T cells, B-cell-depleted T cells, or PBMCs provided the cDNA or gDNA that served as material.

The germline V gene has CDR1 SQVTM and CDR2 ANQGSEA. V was cut by 7 bases and J by 7 bases, with 20 bases left in between. This CDR3 is 14 amino acids long. Authors' processing steps: Reference gene primer amplification in the assay estimated nucleated cell counts. Repertoires were generated with immunoSEQ multiplex PCR, while TCRdb's copy carries only in-frame clones and drops some. V and J calls and clone size follow that table, whereas D and trimming were derived from the DNA. This table holds about 240,000 clones, roughly 80% found once. This sequence was found in a woman aged 18-29 years with acute or convalescent COVID-19. The chain is built from TRBV29-1 and TRBJ2-1; D possibly corresponds to TRBD2 (6 bases). The specimen sequenced was peripheral blood. This CDR3 reads CSGRRQGLQNEQFF. CDR3 DNA: TGCAGCGGCCGGAGGCAGGGACTTCAAAATGAGCAGTTCTTC.